Below are 18 T cell receptor beta chains sequenced from a single sample in a study of regulatory T cells in long-lasting Graves disease. Building of the TCR beta libraries involved iRepertoire HTBI primers and Arm-PCR of CDR3 regions. Via MiXCR, TCRdb re-called the multiplex PCR reads, giving one row per CDR3 protein. The profile shows under 700,000 distinct CDR3 sequences, about 16% of them singletons. The time point was: newly diagnosed GD, antithyroid drugs for less than 3 months. Isolated PBMC RNA provided the starting material for the TCR library. The sample also formed part of further work on T cells in Graves' hyperthyroidism and ophthalmopathy.

The sequenced sample was peripheral blood mononuclear cells (PBMCs), obtained at new diagnosis, from a patient treated with antithyroid drugs. These receptors came from a woman aged 40-60 years with Graves disease.

As concerns this clonotype: Since no conserved phenylalanine or tryptophan closes the CDR3, a read error is the likely cause. The J gene is TRBJ1-3, the V gene TRBV6-1; possible D gene TRBD1, 5 bases. Germline lookup yields CDR1 MNHNS and CDR2 SASEGT. CDR3 length: 14 residues. V gave up 9 bases and J gave up 4 bases, with 16 bases separating them. This chain's CDR3 is CASGGRGGGNTIYS. The CDR3 region has the DNA TGTGCCAGTGGCGGACGGGGGGGAGGAAACACCATATATTCT.

This clonotype has ten or more counts. The chain couples TRBV2 to TRBJ1-1; D gene uncertain. The CDR3 has 13 amino acids. The V end was cut by 4 bases, the J end by 0 bases, with 6 bases between. The germline V gene has CDR1 SNHLY and CDR2 FYNNEI. In nucleotides, the CDR3 is TGTGCCAGCAGTGCTGGGTTGAACACTGAAGCTTTCTTT. Translated: CASSAGLNTEAFF.

The genes are TRBV2 and TRBJ1-5, with unresolved D. The CDR3 spans 14 residues. In germline, CDR1 is SNHLY, CDR2 FYNNEI. V lost 3 bases and J 4 bases, leaving 10 bases between the germline ends. The CDR3 coding sequence is TGTGCCAGCAGTGACTCGTGGGCTAATCAGCCCCAGCATTTT. Amino acids: CASSDSWANQPQHF.

This clonotype was picked up many times. The chain uses TRBV2 and TRBJ2-1, with 7 bases lining up with TRBD2. The CDR3 is made up of 14 amino acids. Trimming took 9 bases from V and 5 from J; bases not matched to a gene: 10. Looked up from germline, CDR1 is SNHLY and CDR2 is FYNNEI. CDR3 amino acids: CARSKLGRDNEQFF. CDR3 nucleotide sequence: TGTGCCAGGAGCAAATTGGGGAGGGACAATGAGCAGTTCTTC. Looking up the rest from reference TRBV2 and TRBJ2-1 gives the full variable domain: EPEVTQTPSHQVTQMGQEVILRCVPISNHLYFYWYRQILGQKVEFLVSFYNNEISEKSEIFDDQFSVERPDGSNFTLKIRSTKLEDSAMYFCARSKLGRDNEQFFGPGTRLTVL.

CDR3 nucleotide sequence: TGTGCCAGTAGTAATCTGGGATCCTACGAGCAGTACTTC. Translation: CASSNLGSYEQYF. The gene calls are TRBV19 and TRBJ2-7; no clear D gene. With 4 bases removed from V and 1 base from J, the gap between germline ends came to 8 bases. The CDR3 is 13 amino acids. CDR1 LNHDA and CDR2 SQIVND come from the germline V gene (reference sequence).

This clonotype was detected only a few times. This chain uses TRBV7-9 with TRBJ2-1; 9 bases align to TRBD2. In germline, CDR1 is SEHNR, CDR2 FQNEAQ (reference sequence). The CDR3 has 15 residues. V was clipped by 5 bases and J by 6 bases; unmatched bases: 8. As DNA, the CDR3 is TGTGCCAGCAGCCGCGGGGGGGCCGGTGGCAATGAGCAGTTCTTC. This gives the protein CASSRGGAGGNEQFF.

The J gene is TRBJ1-5, the V gene TRBV7-2; the D gene is possibly TRBD1 (6 bases). The CDR3 is 13 residues long. Germline assignment: CDR1 SGHTA and CDR2 FQGNSA. The V end was cut by 4 bases, the J end by 7 bases, with 11 bases between. The CDR3 loop is CASSSVGGQPQHF. CDR3 nucleotide sequence: TGTGCCAGCAGCTCTGTAGGGGGACAGCCCCAGCATTTT.

This clonotype appeared many times. The chain uses TRBV13 and TRBJ2-5; D could derive from TRBD1 or TRBD2 (5 bases each). Trimming shortened V by 5 bases and J by 2 bases, and 15 bases separated the two germline ends. The CDR3 sequence is 15 residues long. Per the germline V gene, CDR1 is PRHDT and CDR2 is FYEKMQ (reference sequence). The CDR3 region is CASSTTLGDQETQYF. CDR3 nucleotide sequence: TGTGCCAGCAGCACGACCTTGGGGGATCAAGAGACCCAGTACTTC.

This clonotype was seen at least ten times. The DNA of the CDR3 is TGTGCCAGCAGCCGGGTCTGGGGGTTGCACGGTGAAAAACTGTTTTTT. Encoded protein: CASSRVWGLHGEKLFF. V is TRBV2 and J is TRBJ1-4; possible D gene TRBD1, 5 bases. Germline values: CDR1 SNHLY, CDR2 FYNNEI. The CDR3 length is 16 residues. V lost 6 bases, J lost 7 bases, and 21 bases lay in between.

The chain employs TRBV3-1 and TRBJ1-2; the D is unclear. Trimming removed 0 bases from V and 8 bases from J, with 19 bases in between. CDR1 and CDR2 from the germline V gene are LGHDT and YNNKEL (reference sequence). This CDR3 contains 16 residues. Here the CDR3 DNA reads TGTGCCAGCAGCCAAGATCAGAAGGTCCCGGCGGGCGGCTACACCTTC. Translated: CASSQDQKVPAGGYTF.

This clonotype has more than one count but fewer than ten. This chain links TRBV20-1 with TRBJ2-7; D tentatively reads TRBD1 or TRBD2 (5 bases each). Germline V gene sequence: CDR1 DFQATT, CDR2 SNEGSKA (reference sequence). CDR3 length equals 15 residues. With 4 bases removed from V and 3 bases from J, the gap between germline ends came to 19 bases. The CDR3 is CSATPSWDHLYEQYF. CDR3 DNA: TGCAGTGCTACCCCCTCATGGGACCACCTCTACGAGCAGTACTTC.

This clonotype was seen many times. The chain links TRBV2 to TRBJ2-3; D is unclear. Germline V gene lookup returns CDR1 SNHLY and CDR2 FYNNEI. The germline V and J ends were trimmed by 9 bases and 0 bases, with 10 bases remaining between them. The CDR3 covers 13 residues. The CDR3 reads CARPGPSTDTQYF. The CDR3 DNA reads as TGTGCCAGGCCCGGGCCCAGCACAGATACGCAGTATTTT. The complete variable domain, with remaining parts taken from reference TRBV2 and TRBJ2-3, reads EPEVTQTPSHQVTQMGQEVILRCVPISNHLYFYWYRQILGQKVEFLVSFYNNEISEKSEIFDDQFSVERPDGSNFTLKIRSTKLEDSAMYFCARPGPSTDTQYFGPGTRLTVL.

In its sample, this clonotype was seen many times. The CDR3 is CASSLFTSDRSNQPQHF. DNA for the CDR3: TGTGCCAGCAGTTTATTTACCTCGGACCGAAGCAATCAGCCCCAGCATTTT. This chain joins TRBV12-3 or TRBV12-4 and TRBJ1-5; D call uncertain. Trimming pared 2 bases from V and 1 base from J, leaving 15 bases between. This CDR3 region has 17 residues.

The sample holds a few counts of this clonotype. The chain recombines TRBV6-5 with TRBJ2-7; D tentatively fits TRBD1 or TRBD2 (7 bases each). This CDR3 is built from 17 residues. The V gene lost 2 bases and the J gene lost 3 bases, with 20 bases spanning the gap. The germline V gene has CDR1 MNHEY and CDR2 SVGAGI. CDR3 nucleotide sequence: TGTGCCAGCAGTTACGCAGGGGGGGGGGGCTTAATCTACGAGCAGTACTTC. It specifies CASSYAGGGGLIYEQYF.

This clonotype was detected only a few times. The genes are TRBV20-1 and TRBJ1-6, with a tentative D call TRBD1 (5 bases). The CDR3 extends over 15 amino acids. CDR1 DFQATT and CDR2 SNEGSKA come from the germline V gene (reference sequence). V was trimmed by 2 bases and J by 7 bases, leaving 15 bases between them. The CDR3 DNA reads TGCAGTGCTAGACCAACGGTGACAGTAAATTCACCCCTCCACTTT. It encodes CSARPTVTVNSPLHF.

This clonotype was picked up one time. The V and J genes are TRBV9 and TRBJ2-5; D uncertain. Per the germline V gene, CDR1 is SGDLS and CDR2 is YYNGEE. This CDR3 is 12 amino acids long. Trimming cost V 3 bases and J 5 bases, with 8 bases left between them. This CDR3 is CASSAGFETQYF. CDR3 coding DNA: TGTGCCAGCAGCGCCGGTTTTGAGACCCAGTACTTC.

This clonotype was seen many times. The V gene is TRBV2, the J gene TRBJ1-5, with D possibly TRBD1 on 5 matching bases. The CDR3 has 13 amino acids. Trimming cost V 8 bases and J 9 bases, with 17 bases left between them. Germline V lookup: CDR1 SNHLY, CDR2 FYNNEI. The CDR3, as DNA: TGTGCCAGCTTAAAGACAGAAGGATGGCCCCAGCATTTT. This gives the protein CASLKTEGWPQHF.

The chain has TRBV6-5 and TRBJ1-2; D gene uncertain. CDR3 size: 16 residues. CDR1 is MNHEY and CDR2 is SVGAGI in the germline V gene. V shed 0 bases and J shed 0 bases, with 11 bases lying between them. The CDR3 DNA reads as TGTGCCAGCAGTTACTCGTCTACGGGCTCTAACTATGGCTACACCTTC. Translation gives CASSYSSTGSNYGYTF.